The rows below give T cell receptor beta chains drawn from one sample of a study of blood T cell repertoires in COVID-19. Using immunoSEQ multiplex PCR, the repertoire was profiled, and TCRdb retains in-frame clones only, with some absent. Here the sample spans around 59,000 clones, more than 80% being singletons. The sequenced sample consisted of peripheral blood. The receptors were sampled from a man in his fifties or sixties with acute or convalescent COVID-19. Both conserved end residues are part of each CDR3. The D gene is left open where the match is weak. Clone size is shown for a subset of rows, as once, few, many or a class of expanded clone.

V gene,clone size,D gene,J gene,CDR3 length,CDR3 DNA,CDR3 protein
TRBV6-5,-,-,TRBJ2-5,15,TGTGCCAGCAGTTACTCGGGGGCAGCCCGTGGGACCCAGTACTTC,CASSYSGAARGTQYF
TRBV12-3/TRBV12-4,-,TRBD2,TRBJ2-7,13,TGTGCCACACGAGCGGGAGGATCGTACGAGCAGTACTTC,CATRAGGSYEQYF
TRBV4-1,-,TRBD1,TRBJ2-1,15,TGCGCCAGCAGGGGACAGGGGGGAACGGGCAATGAGCAGTTCTTC,CASRGQGGTGNEQFF
TRBV5-6,-,TRBD2,TRBJ2-5,18,TGTGCCAGCAGCTGGGGGACTAGCGGGAGGAGAAGAGGAGAGACCCAGTACTTC,CASSWGTSGRRRGETQYF
TRBV3-1/TRBV3-2,-,-,TRBJ2-1,16,TGTGCCAGCAGCCGTGAACGGACAGTCCAGGACAATGAGCAGTTCTTC,CASSRERTVQDNEQFF
TRBV14,-,TRBD1,TRBJ1-6,14,TGTGCCAGCAGCCTGGACAGGGCTAATTCACCCCTCCACTTT,CASSLDRANSPLHF
TRBV28,-,-,TRBJ1-1,14,TGTGCCAGCAGTTTATGGCAGGGGAACACTGAAGCTTTCTTT,CASSLWQGNTEAFF
TRBV7-9,-,-,TRBJ1-6,16,TGTGCCAGCAGCTTAGCTGGGCAGGGTCAGGGTTCACCCCTCCACTTT,CASSLAGQGQGSPLHF
TRBV3-1/TRBV3-2,-,-,TRBJ1-2,12,TGTGCCAGCAATAACGGGGGAGATGGCTACACCTTC,CASNNGGDGYTF
TRBV4-2,-,-,TRBJ2-7,15,TGTGCCAGCAGCCAAGCCACGGGACAACAGGGAGAGCAGTACTTC,CASSQATGQQGEQYF
TRBV7-3,-,-,TRBJ2-1,13,TGTGCCAGCAGCTCTAGTGGGGCGGATGAGCAGTTCTTC,CASSSSGADEQFF
TRBV15,-,TRBD1,TRBJ2-3,14,TGTGCCACCAGCGGGCAGGGGGGCACAGATACGCAGTATTTT,CATSGQGGTDTQYF
TRBV15,-,TRBD2,TRBJ2-1,18,TGTGCCACCAGCAGAGGAGGCGCAGCGGGAGGCTCCTACAATGAGCAGTTCTTC,CATSRGGAAGGSYNEQFF
TRBV3-1/TRBV3-2,-,TRBD1,TRBJ1-5,13,TGTGCCAGCAGCCCAGGGGGGTATCAGCCCCAGCATTTT,CASSPGGYQPQHF
TRBV28,-,-,TRBJ1-1,14,TGTGCCAGCAGCGACGGGGGGGCTGTGACTGAAGCTTTCTTT,CASSDGGAVTEAFF
TRBV29-1,once,TRBD1,TRBJ2-7,16,TGCAGCGTTCGTGCCCGAGACAGGGGTAGCTCCTACGAGCAGTACTTC,CSVRARDRGSSYEQYF
TRBV27,-,TRBD2,TRBJ2-5,15,TGTGCCAGCAGTTTAGGTAGCGGGATAGGAGAGACCCAGTACTTC,CASSLGSGIGETQYF
TRBV7-3,-,-,TRBJ2-3,16,TGTGCCAGCAGCTTAGGACTGGCTAGCGGCACAGATACGCAGTATTTT,CASSLGLASGTDTQYF
TRBV25-1,-,TRBD2,TRBJ2-3,16,TGTGCCAGCAGTGCCGGACTAGCCTTGAGCACAGATACGCAGTATTTT,CASSAGLALSTDTQYF
TRBV7-9,-,-,TRBJ2-3,14,TGTGCCAGCAGCTTAGAAGGGGGCACAGATACGCAGTATTTT,CASSLEGGTDTQYF
TRBV5-1,-,TRBD1,TRBJ1-5,15,TGCGCCAGCAGCTTTACCGGACAGGGAGATCAGCCCCAGCATTTT,CASSFTGQGDQPQHF
TRBV28,-,TRBD1,TRBJ1-5,13,TGTGCCAGCAGTTTGACAGGGGATCAGCCCCAGCATTTT,CASSLTGDQPQHF
TRBV6-6,once,TRBD1,TRBJ2-7,15,TGTGCCAGCAGTTACCGGACAGGATCCCGATACGAGCAGTACTTC,CASSYRTGSRYEQYF
TRBV18,-,TRBD1,TRBJ1-5,16,TGTGCCAGCTCACCTAGCACAGGGGGCGCCTATCAGCCCCAGCATTTT,CASSPSTGGAYQPQHF
TRBV13,-,TRBD2,TRBJ2-2,19,TGTGCCAGCAGCCCCCGGGTAGCGGGAGGTATCGCGAACACCGGGGAGCTGTTTTTT,CASSPRVAGGIANTGELFF